Following are 17 T cell receptor beta chains from one sample sequenced in a study of blood T cell repertoires in COVID-19. Only in-frame clones appear in the TCRdb table, and some are missing; sequencing was by immunoSEQ multiplex PCR. Counted here are 100,000 to 150,000 clones, roughly three quarters occurring once; the ten biggest clones make up over 6.5%. Sample: peripheral blood. All receptors derive from a human donor in a cohort sampled during active COVID-19.

The gene calls are TRBV7-2 and TRBJ2-3; D is undetermined. CDR3 length equals 16 residues. Per germline, CDR1 SGHTA and CDR2 FQGNSA. V shed 0 bases and J shed 2 bases, with 12 bases lying between them. CDR3 DNA: TGTGCCAGCAGCTTAGCGATGATGGGCAACACAGATACGCAGTATTTT. It is translated as CASSLAMMGNTDTQYF. Looking up the rest from reference TRBV7-2 and TRBJ2-3 gives the full variable domain: GAGVSQSPSNKVTEKGKDVELRCDPISGHTALYWYRQSLGQGLEFLIYFQGNSAPDKSGLPSDRFSAERTGGSVSTLTIQRTQQEDSAVYLCASSLAMMGNTDTQYFGPGTRLTVL.

The J gene is TRBJ1-2, the V gene TRBV9; 10 bases match TRBD1. The V and J ends lost 2 bases and 8 bases, in that order; junction bases with no gene match: 6. Looked up from germline, CDR1 is SGDLS and CDR2 is YYNGEE. CDR3 length: 14 residues. The CDR3 is CASSVDRGRQGYTF. The CDR3 bases are TGTGCCAGCAGCGTTGACAGGGGGCGGCAAGGCTACACCTTC.

This chain links TRBV7-2 with TRBJ1-3; tentative D call: TRBD1 (6 bases). This CDR3 spans 15 amino acids. V dropped 5 bases and J dropped 4 bases, with 15 bases sitting between them. The germline V gene has CDR1 SGHTA and CDR2 FQGNSA. DNA for the CDR3: TGTGCCAGCAGCAACAGGGAGATCAAGGGAAACACCATATATTTT. Amino acids: CASSNREIKGNTIYF.

The chain uses TRBV19 and TRBJ2-7, with D possibly matching TRBD1 (5 bases). CDR3 length: 13 residues. V gave up 11 bases and J gave up 3 bases, with 17 bases separating them. Germline loops: CDR1 LNHDA, CDR2 SQIVND (reference sequence). In DNA, the CDR3 is TGTGCCTCTCAGGGCCGGGTTGGCTACGAGCAGTACTTC. Its protein is CASQGRVGYEQYF.

V usage is TRBV7-9 and J usage is TRBJ2-7; 7 bases agree with TRBD1. The CDR3 has 14 residues. With V trimmed by 6 bases and J by 0 bases, 5 bases remained unmatched. Germline V gene data show CDR1 as SEHNR and CDR2 as FQNEAQ (reference sequence). CDR3 DNA sequence: TGTGCCAGCAGTTCGACAGGGTCCTCCTACGAGCAGTACTTC. It is translated as CASSSTGSSYEQYF.

This clone was detected many times. The V call is TRBV28, the J call TRBJ1-1; TRBD1 agrees at 8 bases. CDR3 length: 15 residues. V lost 6 bases and J lost 1; bases outside the gene matches: 7. Germline V gene sequence: CDR1 MDHEN, CDR2 SYDVKM. CDR3 DNA sequence: TGTGCCAGCAGCCTTCCGCAGGGGGCGAACACTGAAGCTTTCTTT. Translation gives CASSLPQGANTEAFF.

The chain uses TRBV5-1 and TRBJ2-7; 10 bases align to TRBD1. The CDR3 is 15 amino acids. The V gene end was trimmed by 4 bases and the J gene end by 1 base; junction bases not matched to a gene: 5. Germline V lookup: CDR1 SGHRS, CDR2 YFSETQ. DNA of the CDR3: TGCGCCAGCAGCCGGCGGACAGGGGGATCCTACGAGCAGTACTTC. It yields the protein CASSRRTGGSYEQYF.

This clone was observed a handful of times. This chain uses TRBV6-5 with TRBJ2-1; a weak D match, TRBD2 (6 bases). Trimming took 8 bases from V and 3 from J, leaving 11 bases between them. The CDR3 has 13 amino acids. The germline CDR1 and CDR2 sequences are MNHEY and SVGAGI. The CDR3 DNA reads as TGTGCCAGCCGGATGGGACTCTACAATGAGCAGTTCTTC. Its translation is CASRMGLYNEQFF.

The V and J genes are TRBV15 and TRBJ1-2; 9 positions match TRBD1. The CDR3 has 14 amino acids. Germline CDR1 reads LNHNV; CDR2 reads YYDKDF (reference sequence). The junction had 5 bases not matched to a gene; V was cut back by 6 bases and J by 3 bases. The CDR3 region has the DNA TGTGCCACCAGGGACAGGGGTCGGGACTATGGCTACACCTTC. This codes for CATRDRGRDYGYTF.

The chain recombines TRBV27 with TRBJ2-7, with D possibly TRBD2 on 7 matching bases. Germline-derived CDR1 and CDR2 are MNHEY and SMNVEV (reference sequence). V gave up 2 bases and J gave up 4 bases, with 12 bases separating them. The CDR3 totals 14 residues. This CDR3 is CASSLKGGPYEQYF. DNA for the CDR3: TGTGCCAGCAGTTTAAAGGGGGGGCCGTACGAGCAGTACTTC.

The chain links TRBV28 to TRBJ1-5, with a weak D call TRBD1 (5 bases). Trimming removed 5 bases at V and 6 bases at J, with 17 bases between. The CDR3 contains 15 residues. The germline V gene encodes CDR1 MDHEN and CDR2 SYDVKM. In DNA form, the CDR3 reads TGTGCCAGCAGTGGGGCAGCAGGTGGTTTTCAGCCCCAGCATTTT. Residues: CASSGAAGGFQPQHF.

This clone was detected only once. The chain combines TRBV7-8 with TRBJ1-2; possible D gene TRBD1, 5 bases. The CDR3 covers 16 residues. Germline V lookup: CDR1 SGHVS, CDR2 FQNEAQ. Trimming stripped 2 bases from V and 1 base from J, with 14 bases between. In DNA form, the CDR3 reads TGTGCCAGCAGCTTATATTCCTTACAGGATAACTATGGCTACACCTTC. This encodes CASSLYSLQDNYGYTF.

The V gene is TRBV6-2 or TRBV6-3, the J gene TRBJ1-3, with D possibly TRBD1 on 6 matching bases. Germline V CDR1 and CDR2: MNHEY, SVGEGT. This CDR3 is 12 amino acids long. Trimming pared 6 bases from V and 4 bases from J, leaving 7 bases between. The CDR3 region is CASSGQGNTIYF. CDR3 bases: TGTGCCAGCAGCGGACAGGGAAACACCATATATTTT.

This rearrangement joins TRBV25-1 to TRBJ1-6; 7 positions match TRBD1. This CDR3 contains 15 residues. After removal of 5 bases from V and 9 bases from J, the junction contained 10 bases not matched to a gene. From germline, CDR1 is MGHDK and CDR2 SYGVNS. The CDR3 DNA reads TGTGCCAGCAGTTCGACAGGGTACGATAGTTCACCCCTCCACTTT. The encoded protein is CASSSTGYDSSPLHF.

This clone has a single count. The CDR3 region has the DNA TGTGCCTGGAGTGAGTTAGGACCGGGACTAGCGGGAGTCAACGAGCAGTACTTC. Its protein product is CAWSELGPGLAGVNEQYF. The chain recombines TRBV30 with TRBJ2-7, with 14 bases aligning to TRBD2. Germline V gene sequence: CDR1 GTSNPN, CDR2 SVGIG (reference sequence). V lost 1 base, J lost 5 bases, and 13 bases stayed unmatched. This CDR3 contains 18 residues.

The chain recombines TRBV4-2 with TRBJ2-7; TRBD2 aligns across 8 bases. V dropped 0 bases and J dropped 2; count of bases not matched to a gene: 6. Per the germline V gene, CDR1 is LGHNA and CDR2 is YNFKEQ. CDR3 length: 16 residues. CDR3 loop: CASSQETAGDAYEQYF. CDR3 bases: TGTGCCAGCAGCCAAGAGACAGCGGGGGATGCCTACGAGCAGTACTTC.

The J gene is TRBJ2-7, the V gene TRBV4-1; TRBD2 agrees at 7 bases. Per germline, CDR1 MGHRA and CDR2 YSYEKL. This CDR3 region has 16 residues. Trimming cost V 1 base and J 3 bases; bases outside gene matches: 9. In nucleotides, the CDR3 is TGCGCCAGCAGCCAAGGGCTTCAAGGCGGGGGCTACGAGCAGTACTTC. Translation gives CASSQGLQGGGYEQYF.